Included here is one T cell receptor beta chain sequence, with context. As yet, its antigen is unknown. The CDR3 consists of 15 residues. Trimming took 5 bases from V and 7 from J, leaving 21 bases between them. The germline V gene has CDR1 SEHNR and CDR2 FQNEAQ (reference sequence). From the RT-PCR reads, TCRdb called clonotypes with MiXCR, one entry per CDR3 protein. Of roughly 780,000 distinct CDR3 sequences in the sample, around 20% were seen once. This specimen comes from a study of response to subunit inactivated influenza vaccine. Findings and caveats of the study: Authors suggested few new T cells are recruited by each seasonal influenza vaccination.

The clonotype originates from a man in his fifties who received an inactivated influenza vaccine. The sequences come from PBMCs from blood, collected more than 4 days after vaccination. This chain links TRBV7-9 with TRBJ2-7; D not resolved. The CDR3 loop is CASSPAPSQLQEQYF. CDR3 DNA: TGTGCCAGCAGCCCCGCCCCGAGTCAGCTACAGGAGCAGTACTTC.